What follows describes a single TCR beta chain. Its specificity is not known. Produced via immunoSEQ multiplex PCR; TCRdb's table is partial and in-frame only. The data contain approximately 75,000 clones, 93% of them singletons. The CDR3 is 14 residues long. The V segment lost 2 bases and the J segment 2 bases; nucleotides outside the gene matches: 3. Germline loops: CDR1 SGHTA, CDR2 FQGTGA. This record comes from a study of siplizumab effects on memory and regulatory T cells. Study-wide results and caveats: Unstimulated subsets were the mapping target of only a minor fraction of alloreactive clones. The average Treg-derived proportion among mappable alloreactive CD4+ clones was 55% to 75% with siplizumab versus about 27% in controls.

Sequencing was performed on CD8+ T cells sorted from blood. The TCR sequence derives from a human donor in good health. The J gene is TRBJ2-7, the V gene TRBV7-3; 7 bases align to TRBD2. CDR3 loop: CASSLGAGAYEQYF. The DNA for the CDR3 is TGTGCCAGCAGCTTAGGGGCGGGAGCCTACGAGCAGTACTTC.